Each of the 32 T cell receptor beta chains below was sequenced from the same sample in a study of control samples from healthy donors and cancer patients. Using immunoSEQ multiplex PCR, the repertoire was profiled, and TCRdb retains in-frame clones only, with some absent. Among about 93,000 clones listed, 88% were seen once. What was sequenced was blood. Receptors originate from a woman in her sixties or seventies in good health.

V and J are TRBV6-1 and TRBJ2-1; TRBD2 matches at 8 bases. This CDR3 contains 16 residues. The V gene end was trimmed by 2 bases and the J gene end by 4 bases; junction bases not matched to a gene: 7. Germline CDR1 reads MNHNS; CDR2 reads SASEGT. For the CDR3, the DNA is TGTGCCAGCAGTGAAAGGCCTTCTAGCGGGTACAATGAGCAGTTCTTC. Amino acids: CASSERPSSGYNEQFF.

The chain recombines TRBV2 with TRBJ2-2; D gene ambiguous. There are 14 residues in the CDR3. The V end was cut by 2 bases, the J end by 4 bases, with 8 bases between. Germline assignment: CDR1 SNHLY and CDR2 FYNNEI. The CDR3 protein is CASSERSFTGELFF. Here the CDR3 DNA reads TGTGCCAGCAGTGAAAGGTCATTCACCGGGGAGCTGTTTTTT.

The rearrangement joins TRBV6-5 to TRBJ2-3; perhaps TRBD2 as D (6 bases). CDR3 length: 15 amino acids. CDR1 and CDR2 (germline): MNHEY, SVGAGI. V lost 5 bases to trimming and J lost 2 bases, with 14 bases between them. CDR3 protein: CASSREPGTTDTQYF. The CDR3 bases are TGTGCCAGCAGTCGGGAGCCTGGTACCACAGATACGCAGTATTTT.

The rearrangement links TRBV5-4 to TRBJ1-1; 7 nucleotides match TRBD1. V shed 2 bases, J shed 0 bases, and the junction held 4 bases outside the gene matches. Germline-derived CDR1 and CDR2 are SGHNT and YYREEE (reference sequence). The CDR3 sequence is 15 residues long. CDR3 protein: CASSFYRGVNTEAFF. DNA for the CDR3: TGTGCCAGCAGCTTTTACAGGGGAGTGAACACTGAAGCTTTCTTT.

The genes are TRBV6-5 and TRBJ1-1; TRBD1 might be the D (6 bases). The germline CDR1 and CDR2 sequences are MNHEY and SVGAGI. This CDR3 is built from 13 residues. Trimming cost V 10 bases and J 5 bases, with 17 bases left between them. The CDR3 DNA sequence: TGTGCCACTTCCTTCGGAGGGGGAACTGAAGCTTTCTTT. It yields the protein CATSFGGGTEAFF.

The chain employs TRBV3-1 (or the pseudogene TRBV3-2) and TRBJ2-7, with 10 bases aligning to TRBD2. J was trimmed by 2 bases and V by 3 bases; bases with no gene match: 7. The CDR3 is 16 residues long. The germline V gene encodes CDR1 LGHDT and CDR2 YNNKEL (reference sequence). This CDR3 reads CASSHSGGPITYEQYF. In DNA form, the CDR3 reads TGTGCCAGCAGCCATAGCGGGGGGCCCATCACCTACGAGCAGTACTTC.

This rearrangement joins TRBV9 to TRBJ1-3, with D maybe TRBD1 (5 bases). The V end lost 3 bases, the J end lost 4 bases, and 14 bases lay between the germline ends. The CDR3 has 15 residues. CDR1 and CDR2 from the germline V gene are SGDLS and YYNGEE. The CDR3 DNA sequence: TGTGCCAGCAGCGCCCTAGGAGGGGCGGGAAACACCATATATTTT. This gives the protein CASSALGGAGNTIYF.

J is TRBJ1-6 and V is TRBV3-1 (or the pseudogene TRBV3-2); D call uncertain. Trimming removed 0 bases from V and 10 bases from J, with 7 bases in between. Germline values: CDR1 LGHDT, CDR2 YNNKEL (reference sequence). CDR3 length: 13 residues. The CDR3: CASSQEGGSPLHF. The CDR3 DNA reads TGTGCCAGCAGCCAAGAGGGCGGGTCACCCCTCCACTTT.

The J gene is TRBJ2-7, the V gene TRBV12-3 or TRBV12-4; D unclear. CDR3 length: 11 amino acids. The V gene lost 4 bases and the J gene lost 3 bases, with 4 bases spanning the gap. CDR3 in amino acids: CASSSIYEQYF. The CDR3 nucleotides are TGTGCCAGCAGTTCTATCTACGAGCAGTACTTC.

V usage is TRBV5-8 and J usage is TRBJ1-1; unclear D gene. Trimming removed 2 bases from V and 0 bases from J, with 2 bases in between. The CDR3 covers 12 residues. Germline V gene sequence: CDR1 SGHTS, CDR2 YDEGEE. The CDR3 region has the DNA TGTGCCAGCAGCTTACTGAACACTGAAGCTTTCTTT. Residues: CASSLLNTEAFF.

This chain joins TRBV6-6 and TRBJ1-1; 7 nucleotides agree with TRBD1. Looked up from germline, CDR1 is MNHNY and CDR2 is SVGAGI (reference sequence). V lost 5 bases and J lost 0; bases outside the gene matches: 9. This CDR3 is 16 amino acids long. Written as DNA, the CDR3 is TGTGCCAGCAGTCCACGAGGAGGGGGCCTGAACACTGAAGCTTTCTTT. Its translation is CASSPRGGGLNTEAFF.

The chain has TRBV9 and TRBJ2-2; D perhaps matches TRBD1 (5 bases). The CDR3 extends over 13 amino acids. Germline CDR1 is SGDLS and CDR2 is YYNGEE. Trimming took 3 bases from V and 5 from J, leaving 8 bases between them. DNA of the CDR3: TGTGCCAGCAGCGCCCAGGGAACCGGGGAGCTGTTTTTT. Its translation: CASSAQGTGELFF.

The chain uses TRBV12-3 or TRBV12-4 and TRBJ2-5; D unresolved. The V and J ends lost 6 bases and 7 bases respectively, with 9 bases between them. The CDR3 is 11 residues long. Written as DNA, the CDR3 is TGTGCCAGCAGCCCCGAAAGGACCCAGTACTTC. Amino acids: CASSPERTQYF.

J is TRBJ2-1 and V is TRBV5-1; D might be TRBD2 (6 bases). Germline assignment: CDR1 SGHRS and CDR2 YFSETQ. Trimming left V 0 bases short and J 8 bases short, with 18 bases between. The CDR3 covers 16 residues. Written as DNA, the CDR3 is TGCGCCAGCAGCTTGGATCGGGCTAGCGCGACGGATGAGCAGTTCTTC. It codes for CASSLDRASATDEQFF.

The chain carries TRBV24-1 and TRBJ2-5; 7 nucleotides match TRBD2. V trimming: 5 bases; J trimming: 4 bases; junction bases outside the gene matches: 3. The CDR3 covers 13 residues. Germline CDR1 and CDR2: KGHDR and SFDVKD. Written as DNA, the CDR3 is TGTGCCACCAGTGGGGGAGGGGCAGAGACCCAGTACTTC. Protein product: CATSGGGAETQYF.

This clone has only one observation. The chain carries TRBV11-2 and TRBJ2-3; 14 positions agree with TRBD2. CDR1 and CDR2 (germline): SGHAT, FQNNGV. Germline trimming cut 5 bases from V and 5 bases from J; bases unmatched to any gene: 9. The CDR3 has 17 amino acids. The CDR3 here is CASSPLGLAGDEDTQYF. The CDR3 DNA follows: TGTGCCAGCAGCCCCCTGGGACTAGCGGGAGATGAAGATACGCAGTATTTT. Full variable domain (missing parts from reference TRBV11-2 and TRBJ2-3): EAGVAQSPRYKIIEKRQSVAFWCNPISGHATLYWYQQILGQGPKLLIQFQNNGVVDDSQLPKDRFSAERLKGVDSTLKIQPAKLEDSAVYLCASSPLGLAGDEDTQYFGPGTRLTVL.

The V and J genes are TRBV6-2 or TRBV6-3 and TRBJ2-3; D tentatively fits TRBD1 or TRBD2 (5 bases each). Germline lookup yields CDR1 MNHEY and CDR2 SVGEGT. This CDR3 is 15 amino acids long. Trimming shortened V by 0 bases and J by 7 bases, and 14 bases separated the two germline ends. The CDR3 DNA is TGTGCCAGCAGTTACTCGCCCGTTTTGGGACATACGCAGTATTTT. Amino acids: CASSYSPVLGHTQYF.

V gene TRBV7-9 combines with J gene TRBJ1-5; no reliable D call. Between the trimmed V and J ends, which lost 4 bases and 3 bases, there was a span of 13 bases. The germline V gene encodes CDR1 SEHNR and CDR2 FQNEAQ (reference sequence). CDR3 size: 15 residues. The CDR3 nucleotides read TGTGCCAGCAGCTCAGGTCCTATCCCCAATCAGCCCCAGCATTTT. Protein sequence: CASSSGPIPNQPQHF.

The chain recombines TRBV3-1 (or the pseudogene TRBV3-2) with TRBJ2-5; no firm D call. CDR3 length equals 15 residues. The V gene's germline CDR1 is LGHDT and CDR2 YNNKEL (reference sequence). V shed 1 base and J shed 1 base, with 10 bases lying between them. For the CDR3, the DNA is TGTGCCAGCAGCCAAGGGACCACCCGCCAAGAGACCCAGTACTTC. Its translation is CASSQGTTRQETQYF.

The gene calls are TRBV28 and TRBJ1-6; D is possibly TRBD1 (6 bases). The CDR3 has 14 residues. Germline CDR1 reads MDHEN; CDR2 reads SYDVKM. CDR3 sequence reads: CGAGEGDFNSPLHF. CDR3 bases: TGTGGCGCGGGAGAGGGGGATTTCAATTCACCCCTCCACTTT.

The chain is built from TRBV7-3 and TRBJ2-3, with D tentatively TRBD1 or TRBD2 (6 bases each). The CDR3 sequence is 16 residues long. V was pared by 1 base and J by 5 bases, with 16 bases between. Per the germline V gene, CDR1 is SGHTA and CDR2 is FQGTGA. CDR3 sequence: CASSLNPGATGDTQYF. As DNA, the CDR3 is TGTGCCAGCAGCTTAAACCCGGGGGCGACTGGAGATACGCAGTATTTT.

The chain employs TRBV11-2 and TRBJ1-3; the match to TRBD1 covers 7 bases. Per germline, CDR1 SGHAT and CDR2 FQNNGV. This CDR3 region has 15 residues. After removal of 6 bases from V and 6 bases from J, the junction contained 11 bases not matched to a gene. CDR3 region: CASSLTGTQENTIYF. The CDR3 DNA follows: TGTGCCAGCAGTTTGACAGGGACGCAGGAAAACACCATATATTTT.

The rearrangement joins TRBV9 to TRBJ1-2, with TRBD1 as a possible D gene (5 bases). Germline assignment: CDR1 SGDLS and CDR2 YYNGEE. There are 13 residues in the CDR3. V lost 4 bases, J lost 6 bases, and 13 bases lay in between. The DNA of the CDR3 is TGTGCCAGCAGCAACGGACACGCAGATGGCTACACCTTC. Its protein product is CASSNGHADGYTF.

This clone appeared a few times. V gene TRBV30 combines with J gene TRBJ1-5; D is possibly TRBD1 (5 bases). Trimming stripped 8 bases from V and 9 bases from J, with 14 bases between. The length of the CDR3 is 11 residues. The germline CDR1 and CDR2 sequences are GTSNPN and SVGIG (reference sequence). Here the CDR3 DNA reads TGTGCCGGGGGTAGGGACGGGCCCCAGCATTTT. Translating it yields CAGGRDGPQHF.

The gene calls are TRBV6-5 and TRBJ1-2, with D hard to call. The germline V and J ends were trimmed by 0 bases and 4 bases, with 9 bases remaining between them. The germline V gene has CDR1 MNHEY and CDR2 SVGAGI. The CDR3 extends over 14 amino acids. The CDR3 protein is CASSYSRGRYGYTF. The CDR3 nucleotides read TGTGCCAGCAGTTACTCGCGCGGCCGCTATGGCTACACCTTC.

The V gene is TRBV7-2, the J gene TRBJ1-1; D is unresolved. Trimming stripped 1 base from V and 10 bases from J, with 13 bases between. CDR1 and CDR2 from the germline V gene are SGHTA and FQGNSA. The length of the CDR3 is 13 residues. In DNA, the CDR3 is TGTGCCAGCAGCTTAGATAGTATTGGGAGAGCTTTCTTT. Residues: CASSLDSIGRAFF. The full variable domain, in which reference TRBV7-2 and TRBJ1-1 provide the parts outside the CDR3, is GAGVSQSPSNKVTEKGKDVELRCDPISGHTALYWYRQSLGQGLEFLIYFQGNSAPDKSGLPSDRFSAERTGGSVSTLTIQRTQQEDSAVYLCASSLDSIGRAFFGQGTRLTVV.

The chain recombines TRBV29-1 with TRBJ1-1; D gene ambiguous. The CDR3 has 12 residues. With 8 bases removed from V and 1 base from J, the gap between germline ends came to 11 bases. CDR1 is SQVTM and CDR2 is ANQGSEA in the germline V gene. CDR3 sequence: CSFRPKNTEAFF. The CDR3 DNA follows: TGCAGCTTCCGGCCCAAGAACACTGAAGCTTTCTTT.

This chain connects TRBV7-9 to TRBJ1-2; perhaps TRBD1 as D (5 bases). V shed 3 bases and J shed 8 bases, with 13 bases lying between them. The length of the CDR3 is 13 residues. Looked up from germline, CDR1 is SEHNR and CDR2 is FQNEAQ (reference sequence). The CDR3: CASSLGGAVGYTF. In DNA, the CDR3 is TGTGCCAGCAGCTTGGGAGGGGCGGTGGGCTACACCTTC.

This chain links TRBV30 with TRBJ1-5; possibly TRBD1 for D (5 bases). Germline CDR1 and CDR2: GTSNPN and SVGIG (reference sequence). The CDR3 spans 13 residues. Deletions cut 5 bases from V and 1 base from J, with 9 bases between. CDR3 nucleotides: TGTGCCTGGGGAGGACAAAGCAATCAGCCCCAGCATTTT. Encoded protein: CAWGGQSNQPQHF. Drawing the rest from reference TRBV30 and TRBJ1-5, the complete variable domain is SQTIHQWPATLVQPVGSPLSLECTVEGTSNPNLYWYRQAAGRGLQLLFYSVGIGQISSEVPQNLSASRPQDRQFILSSKKLLLSDSGFYLCAWGGQSNQPQHFGDGTRLSIL.

In its sample, this clone was seen once. V usage is TRBV14 and J usage is TRBJ2-5; a possible D gene is TRBD1 (5 bases). This CDR3 region has 12 residues. From germline, CDR1 is SGHDN and CDR2 FVKESK. Trimming removed 4 bases from V and 5 bases from J, with 8 bases in between. The CDR3 bases are TGTGCCAGCAGCCGGTCAGGGGAGACCCAGTACTTC. Translation gives CASSRSGETQYF. Complete variable domain (other parts from reference TRBV14 and TRBJ2-5): EAGVTQFPSHSVIEKGQTVTLRCDPISGHDNLYWYRRVMGKEIKFLLHFVKESKQDESGMPNNRFLAERTGGTYSTLKVQPAELEDSGVYFCASSRSGETQYFGPGTRLLVL.

V usage is TRBV5-1 and J usage is TRBJ1-1, with D uncertain. This CDR3 contains 12 residues. The germline CDR1 and CDR2 sequences are SGHRS and YFSETQ. V was trimmed by 4 bases and J by 4 bases, leaving 8 bases between them. CDR3 sequence (DNA): TGCGCCAGCAGCGCCGGACCCACTGAAGCTTTCTTT. This translates into CASSAGPTEAFF.

The chain links TRBV6-6 to TRBJ1-2; 7 bases match TRBD1. CDR1 MNHNY and CDR2 SVGAGI come from the germline V gene (reference sequence). The CDR3 loop spans 15 amino acids. The CDR3 coding sequence is TGTTCAACACTAAGGGGGCCTAATTCTAACTATGGCTACACCTTC. It specifies CSTLRGPNSNYGYTF.